The subject of this entry is one TCR beta chain. Antigen: not known. One base away lies a much larger clone, so this may be a sequencing read error. The data stem from a study of neurological immune-mediated disorders. General observations from the study: Private repertoires in all groups were suggested by the finding that expanded clones across subjects shared no CDR3 amino acid sequences. The authors found no clinical or MRI feature associated with the multiple sclerosis repertoire cluster.

CDR1 and CDR2 (germline): SGHRS, YFSETQ. CDR3 length: 14 residues. TCRdb re-derived calls from the 5' RACE reads in MiXCR, one entry per CDR3 protein. Of 50,000 to 80,000 distinct CDR3 sequences in the sample, less than 5.5% are singletons; the top ten hold around 6.9%. The source of this sequence is a man aged 25 to 45 with multiple sclerosis. V usage is TRBV5-1 and J usage is TRBJ2-3; weak D call: TRBD2 (6 bases). The sample taken for sequencing was PBMCs. For the CDR3, the DNA is TGCGCCAGCAGCTCGGGGGAGAGCATAGATACGCAGTATTTT. It is translated as CASSSGESIDTQYF.